This T cell receptor beta chain was sequenced in a study of shared clonotypes between healthy human individuals. Sequencing used immunoSEQ multiplex PCR; TCRdb keeps in-frame clones, though not all of them. The repertoire has about a million clones, approximately 80% of them found once; the top ten carry roughly 0.83%. Germline assignment: CDR1 SNHLY and CDR2 FYNNEI. The CDR3 totals 13 residues. Trimming took 9 bases from V and 8 from J, leaving 17 bases between them. The chain uses TRBV2 and TRBJ2-1; either TRBD1 or TRBD2 may fit D (5 bases each). Sequencing input: memory CD4+ T cells from PBMCs. The subset is: CD45RA-negative fraction. The TCR originated in a man between 18 and 29 years old in good health. Some clones in this sample may be carry-over from other donors' samples. The CDR3 DNA is TGTGCCAGTTCGGGACGACCCTTAGATGAGCAGTTCTTC. It codes for CASSGRPLDEQFF. The full variable domain, in which reference TRBV2 and TRBJ2-1 provide the parts outside the CDR3, is EPEVTQTPSHQVTQMGQEVILRCVPISNHLYFYWYRQILGQKVEFLVSFYNNEISEKSEIFDDQFSVERPDGSNFTLKIRSTKLEDSAMYFCASSGRPLDEQFFGPGTRLTVL.